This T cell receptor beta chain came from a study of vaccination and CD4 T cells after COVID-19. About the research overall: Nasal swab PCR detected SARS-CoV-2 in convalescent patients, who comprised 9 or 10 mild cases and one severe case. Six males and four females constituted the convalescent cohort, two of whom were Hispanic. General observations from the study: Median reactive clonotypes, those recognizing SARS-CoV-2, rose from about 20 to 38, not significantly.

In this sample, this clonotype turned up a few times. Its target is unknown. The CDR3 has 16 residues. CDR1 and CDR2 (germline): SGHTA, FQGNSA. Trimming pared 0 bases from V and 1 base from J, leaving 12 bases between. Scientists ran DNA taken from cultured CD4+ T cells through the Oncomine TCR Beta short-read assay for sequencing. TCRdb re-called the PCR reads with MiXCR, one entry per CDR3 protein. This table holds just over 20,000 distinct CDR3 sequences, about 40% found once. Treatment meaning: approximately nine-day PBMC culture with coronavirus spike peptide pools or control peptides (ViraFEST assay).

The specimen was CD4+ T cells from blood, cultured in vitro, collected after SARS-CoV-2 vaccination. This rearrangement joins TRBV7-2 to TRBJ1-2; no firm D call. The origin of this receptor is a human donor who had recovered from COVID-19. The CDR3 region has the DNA TGTGCCAGCAGCTTAGCTTGGTCAGATAATAACTATGGCTACACCTTC. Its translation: CASSLAWSDNNYGYTF.